These 13 T cell receptor beta chains were all obtained from the same sample, sequenced in a study of cytomegalovirus exposure and HLA in healthy donors. The study ran its PCR with 60 Vbeta and 13 Jbeta primers. Libraries were prepared by immunoSEQ multiplex PCR; TCRdb keeps only in-frame clonotypes and omits some of them. The sample holds about 170,000 clones; 85% are singletons and the top ten take approximately 2%. The sequenced sample consisted of PBMCs. Receptors originate from a man younger than 35 in good health and CMV-seropositive.

This clone was observed a handful of times. The chain combines TRBV12-5 with TRBJ1-3; D gene ambiguous. Between the trimmed V and J ends, which lost 1 base and 0 bases, there was a span of 16 bases. The CDR3 contains 18 residues. The germline gives CDR1 LGHNT, CDR2 FRNRAP. The CDR3 nucleotides are TGTGCTAGTGGTTTGGCCCCCAAAGACGGGAGCTCTGGAAACACCATATATTTT. Translated: CASGLAPKDGSSGNTIYF.

This clone showed up just a few times. The V gene is TRBV5-1, the J gene TRBJ2-2; 9 nucleotides agree with TRBD2. Germline CDR1 and CDR2: SGHRS and YFSETQ. The CDR3 spans 15 residues. With V trimmed by 0 bases and J by 4 bases, 1 base remained unmatched. The CDR3 DNA follows: TGCGCCAGCAGCTTGGCTAGCGGGGTCACCGGGGAGCTGTTTTTT. It specifies CASSLASGVTGELFF.

This chain connects TRBV12-5 to TRBJ1-1; D gene unclear. Germline V gene data show CDR1 as LGHNT and CDR2 as FRNRAP. The CDR3 consists of 13 residues. Trimming shortened V by 5 bases and J by 3 bases, and 10 bases separated the two germline ends. The CDR3 coding sequence is TGTGCTAGTGGTCCCCAGGTAGACACTGAAGCTTTCTTT. Encoded protein: CASGPQVDTEAFF.

The genes are TRBV11-3 and TRBJ1-3; D unclear. Germline assignment: CDR1 SGHNT and CDR2 YENEEA. The CDR3 loop spans 13 amino acids. V was shortened by 6 bases and J by 2 bases, with 8 bases between the two germline ends. CDR3 nucleotides: TGTGCCAGCAGTCTCGGGACTGGAAACACCATATATTTT. The encoded protein is CASSLGTGNTIYF.

This chain links TRBV18 with TRBJ2-3, with 8 bases lining up with TRBD2. Germline-derived CDR1 and CDR2 are KGHSH and LQKENI. The CDR3 sequence is 17 residues long. The V gene end was trimmed by 2 bases and the J gene end by 2 bases; junction bases not matched to a gene: 9. CDR3 loop: CASSPSLASGLTDTQYF. As DNA, the CDR3 is TGTGCCAGCTCACCATCTCTAGCTAGCGGGCTCACAGATACGCAGTATTTT. Together with reference TRBV18 and TRBJ2-3, the CDR3 gives the full variable domain: NAGVMQNPRHLVRRRGQEARLRCSPMKGHSHVYWYRQLPEEGLKFMVYLQKENIIDESGMPKERFSAEFPKEGPSILRIQQVVRGDSAAYFCASSPSLASGLTDTQYFGPGTRLTVL.

The chain is built from TRBV6-1 and TRBJ2-3, with TRBD2 matching 10 bases. The CDR3 extends over 15 amino acids. The V and J ends lost 6 bases and 4 bases, in that order; junction bases with no gene match: 7. Germline values: CDR1 MNHNS, CDR2 SASEGT. The DNA of the CDR3 is TGTGCCAGCAGAGAAAGCGGGGGGGGCGCAGATACGCAGTATTTT. Translating it yields CASRESGGGADTQYF.

V usage is TRBV15 and J usage is TRBJ1-2; D is possibly TRBD1 (5 bases). V was trimmed by 1 base and J by 8 bases, leaving 11 bases between them. Germline V gives CDR1 LNHNV, CDR2 YYDKDF (reference sequence). CDR3 size: 13 residues. CDR3 sequence: CATSRGPGGGYTF. The CDR3 nucleotides read TGTGCCACCAGCAGAGGACCGGGGGGGGGCTACACCTTC. Supplemented by reference TRBV15 and TRBJ1-2, the full variable domain reads DAMVIQNPRYQVTQFGKPVTLSCSQTLNHNVMYWYQQKSSQAPKLLFHYYDKDFNNEADTPDNFQSRRPNTSFCFLDIRSPGLGDTAMYLCATSRGPGGGYTFGSGTRLTVV.

This clone was seen a few times. The V and J genes are TRBV6-1 and TRBJ2-7; 10 bases are a match to TRBD1. Per germline, CDR1 MNHNS and CDR2 SASEGT. This CDR3 has 15 residues. The junction had 9 bases not matched to a gene; V was cut back by 6 bases and J by 4 bases. The CDR3 DNA sequence: TGTGCCAGCAGCGTTGGGACAGGGGCTCCTTACGAGCAGTACTTC. Amino acids: CASSVGTGAPYEQYF.

The chain uses TRBV9 and TRBJ1-1; maybe TRBD1 (5 bases). The length of the CDR3 is 15 residues. V dropped 0 bases and J dropped 6 bases, with 15 bases sitting between them. Germline values: CDR1 SGDLS, CDR2 YYNGEE. The CDR3 loop is CASSVEVGTGAEAFF. The CDR3 DNA reads TGTGCCAGCAGCGTAGAGGTCGGAACAGGCGCTGAAGCTTTCTTT. Complete variable domain (other parts from reference TRBV9 and TRBJ1-1): DSGVTQTPKHLITATGQRVTLRCSPRSGDLSVYWYQQSLDQGLQFLIQYYNGEERAKGNILERFSAQQFPDLHSELNLSSLELGDSALYFCASSVEVGTGAEAFFGQGTRLTVV.

J is TRBJ1-5 and V is TRBV19; possibly TRBD1 for D (5 bases). The CDR3 is made up of 12 amino acids. Germline values: CDR1 LNHDA, CDR2 SQIVND (reference sequence). Trimming took off 8 bases at V and 7 bases at J, with 12 bases between the two ends. The CDR3 here is CASQRGEQPQHF. The CDR3 bases are TGTGCCAGTCAACGGGGGGAGCAGCCCCAGCATTTT. Based on the CDR3 plus reference TRBV19 and TRBJ1-5, the full variable domain is DGGITQSPKYLFRKEGQNVTLSCEQNLNHDAMYWYRQDPGQGLRLIYYSQIVNDFQKGDIAEGYSVSREKKESFPLTVTSAQKNPTAFYLCASQRGEQPQHFGDGTRLSIL.

The sample holds one count of this clone. The chain has TRBV5-1 and TRBJ2-2; possibly TRBD1 for D (7 bases). The V gene's germline CDR1 is SGHRS and CDR2 YFSETQ. The V end lost 4 bases, the J end lost 4 bases, and 14 bases lay between the germline ends. This CDR3 comprises 15 residues. CDR3 amino acids: CASSIGQEGTGELFF. The CDR3 DNA sequence: TGCGCCAGCAGCATTGGACAGGAGGGCACCGGGGAGCTGTTTTTT.

The genes are TRBV7-8 and TRBJ1-5, with 8 positions matching TRBD1. The CDR3 spans 15 residues. With 5 bases clipped from V and 7 bases from J, the junction kept 10 bases outside the gene matches. Germline V gives CDR1 SGHVS, CDR2 FQNEAQ. The CDR3 DNA reads as TGTGCCAGCAGCCACCGGACAGGGAGTTACCAGCCCCAGCATTTT. This encodes CASSHRTGSYQPQHF. Looking up the rest from reference TRBV7-8 and TRBJ1-5 gives the full variable domain: GAGVSQSPRYKVAKRGQDVALRCDPISGHVSLFWYQQALGQGPEFLTYFQNEAQLDKSGLPSDRFFAERPEGSVSTLKIQRTQQEDSAVYLCASSHRTGSYQPQHFGDGTRLSIL.

The gene calls are TRBV6-1 and TRBJ1-6; D possibly corresponds to TRBD1 (6 bases). This CDR3 has 15 residues. Trimming pared 2 bases from V and 4 bases from J, leaving 9 bases between. Germline V gene data show CDR1 as MNHNS and CDR2 as SASEGT. The DNA for the CDR3 is TGTGCCAGCAGTGAAATACAGGGTTATAATTCACCCCTCCACTTT. Translation gives CASSEIQGYNSPLHF.